This TCR beta chain was recorded in a study of neoadjuvant anti-PD-1 for oral cavity cancer. Study context: Around day 43, patients without progression received a fourth nivolumab dose before surgery. Study findings and constraints: Larger post-treatment preexisting tumor clones tracked with greater tumor shrinkage. Pretreatment Treg/Th17 ratio correlated inversely with post-treatment tumor clonality.

In regard to this clone: Antigen unknown.

The time point here: after neoadjuvant nivolumab, at surgical resection. Patients had HPV-negative, locally advanced oral cavity squamous cell carcinoma. This CDR3 has 14 residues. Germline-derived CDR1 and CDR2 are MNHNS and SASEGT. V lost 7 bases to trimming and J lost 3 bases, with 13 bases between them. Produced via immunoSEQ multiplex PCR; TCRdb's table is partial and in-frame only. The data hold around 6,000 clones, with around 60% observed a single time. This specimen consisted of tumor tissue, obtained after nivolumab (anti-PD-1) treatment. The receptor was isolated from a person between 40 and 80 years old with oral cavity squamous cell carcinoma. The V and J genes are TRBV6-1 and TRBJ1-5, with TRBD1 as a possible D gene (6 bases). The CDR3 region is CASIRGAVNQPQHF. CDR3 DNA sequence: TGTGCCAGCATCCGGGGGGCCGTCAATCAGCCCCAGCATTTT.